Below, one TCR beta chain is given with its context. The antigen remains undetermined. At the DNA level, this CDR3 is encoded by other sequences in the same sample as well. After removal of 0 bases from V and 2 bases from J, the junction contained 7 bases not matched to a gene. Per the germline V gene, CDR1 is SNHLY and CDR2 is FYNNEI. The CDR3 consists of 17 residues. The data are from a study of cytomegalovirus exposure and HLA in healthy donors. Study-wide results and limits: Presence/absence analyses supposed approximately even sequencing depth among donors. Associated with cytomegalovirus, according to the listing, were some 180 TCR beta chains. With further analysis later on, most CMV-associated TCR beta chains appeared HLA-restricted.

PCR primers comprised 60 Vbeta and 13 Jbeta primers. The table came from immunoSEQ multiplex PCR; TCRdb's copy has only in-frame clones and leaves some out. This table holds about 150,000 clones, less than 80% found once. The origin of this receptor is a man aged 25 to 45 in good health and CMV-seronegative. The sequenced sample consisted of PBMCs. This sequence joins TRBV2 and TRBJ2-5; 9 bases match TRBD2. CDR3 sequence: CASSEARAGGSQETQYF. The CDR3 DNA reads as TGTGCCAGCAGTGAAGCTCGAGCGGGGGGCAGTCAAGAGACCCAGTACTTC.